This T cell receptor (beta chain) was recovered during a study of shared clonotypes between healthy human individuals. Study background: A couple of female and a few male donors aged 18 to 49 were enrolled.

The sequencing of unsorted PBMC DNA took place on ten immunoSEQ deep assay plates. Using immunoSEQ multiplex PCR, the repertoire was profiled, and TCRdb retains in-frame clones only, with some absent. Of roughly 480,000 clones listed, about 80% were seen once; the top ten hold approximately 12%. Only Caucasian adults living in Nashville, Tennessee made up the donor group. Germline-derived CDR1 and CDR2 are SGHDT and YYEEEE. J lost 6 bases, V lost 0 bases, and 17 bases had no gene match. This CDR3 has 18 residues. The clonotype was recovered from a woman aged 40 to 50 in good health. Some clones in this sample may be carry-over from other donors' samples. Sequencing used PBMCs. V gene TRBV5-6 combines with J gene TRBJ1-2, with TRBD1 matching 7 bases. This chain's CDR3 is CASSLGPHRGGGLDGYTF. In DNA form, the CDR3 reads TGTGCCAGCAGCTTGGGTCCCCACAGGGGCGGAGGACTCGATGGCTACACCTTC.